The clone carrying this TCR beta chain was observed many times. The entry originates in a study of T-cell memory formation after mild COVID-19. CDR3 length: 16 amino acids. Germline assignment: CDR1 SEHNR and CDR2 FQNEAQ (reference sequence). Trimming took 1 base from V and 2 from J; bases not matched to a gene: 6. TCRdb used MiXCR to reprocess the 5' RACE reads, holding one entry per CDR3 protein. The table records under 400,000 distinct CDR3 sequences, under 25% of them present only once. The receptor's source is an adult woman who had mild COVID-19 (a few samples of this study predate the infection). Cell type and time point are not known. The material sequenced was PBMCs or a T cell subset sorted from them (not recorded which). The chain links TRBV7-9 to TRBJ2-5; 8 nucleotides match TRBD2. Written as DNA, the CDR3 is TGTGCCAGCAGCTTAGAGCAGCGGGAGTGGCAAGAGACCCAGTACTTC. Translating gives CASSLEQREWQETQYF.